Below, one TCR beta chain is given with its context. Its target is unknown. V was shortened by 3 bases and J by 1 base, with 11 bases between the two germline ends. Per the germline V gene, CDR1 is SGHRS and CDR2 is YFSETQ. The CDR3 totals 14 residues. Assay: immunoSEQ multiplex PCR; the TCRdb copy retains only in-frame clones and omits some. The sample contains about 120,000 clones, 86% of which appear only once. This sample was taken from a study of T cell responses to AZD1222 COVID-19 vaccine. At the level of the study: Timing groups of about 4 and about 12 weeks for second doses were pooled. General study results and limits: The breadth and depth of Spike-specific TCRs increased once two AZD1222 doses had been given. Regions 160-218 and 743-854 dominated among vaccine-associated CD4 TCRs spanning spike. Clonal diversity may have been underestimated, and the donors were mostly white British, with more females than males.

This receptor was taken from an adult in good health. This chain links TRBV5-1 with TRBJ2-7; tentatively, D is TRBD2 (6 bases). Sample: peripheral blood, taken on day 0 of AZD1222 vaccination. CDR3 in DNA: TGCGCCAGCAGCTGGGGGACTGGATCCTACGAGCAGTACTTC. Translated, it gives CASSWGTGSYEQYF.